A single sample is the source of the 6 T cell receptor beta chains below, sequenced in a study of blood T cell repertoires in COVID-19 (dated by TCRdb to 2018 to 2020). Library preparation used the immunoSEQ multiplex PCR assay. Here the immuneACCESS table is served through TCRdb, limited to in-frame sequences with V and J called. Missing clones are a known gap in these copies; in checked studies unresolved V genes cover under half, and the rest lacks a known reason. In all, the sample holds 140,000 to 150,000 clones, and approximately 83% of those were seen once. Together, the top ten hold about 8% of the sample. Input material: peripheral blood. The receptors derive from a woman between 55 and 75 years old with COVID-19, enrolled during active disease.

The V gene is TRBV6-5, the J gene TRBJ1-2, with 8 bases lining up with TRBD1. With 2 bases clipped from V and 6 bases from J, the junction kept 5 bases outside the gene matches. The germline gives CDR1 MNHEY, CDR2 SVGAGI. This CDR3 contains 14 residues. The chain's CDR3 is CASSYRPGGHGYTF. The CDR3 bases are TGTGCCAGCAGTTACCGGCCAGGGGGCCATGGCTACACCTTC.

The DNA for the CDR3 is TGCGCCAGCACCGAGACAGGGTTCAATACAGATACGCAGTATTTT. It specifies CASTETGFNTDTQYF. The rearrangement uses TRBV5-1 and TRBJ2-3; 7 bases agree with TRBD1. The junction had 10 bases not matched to a gene; V was cut back by 6 bases and J by 3 bases. The CDR3 totals 15 residues. CDR1 is SGHRS and CDR2 is YFSETQ in the germline V gene.

This clone came up once. The genes are TRBV6-2 or TRBV6-3 and TRBJ2-1; possible D gene TRBD2, 5 bases. CDR3 length equals 18 residues. The V gene's germline CDR1 is MNHEY and CDR2 SVGEGT. V lost 5 bases to trimming and J lost 0 bases, with 20 bases between them. CDR3 in amino acids: CASSRRLAGLSSYNEQFF. The CDR3 region has the DNA TGTGCCAGCAGTCGGCGGCTAGCAGGTCTCAGCTCCTACAATGAGCAGTTCTTC.

The chain joins TRBV28 to TRBJ1-4; D may be TRBD1 (5 bases). Trimming stripped 3 bases from V and 8 bases from J, with 13 bases between. In germline, CDR1 is MDHEN, CDR2 SYDVKM. The CDR3 contains 14 residues. The DNA of the CDR3 is TGTGCCAGCAGTTTTCCAGGGATCGGCGAAAAACTGTTTTTT. Its protein product is CASSFPGIGEKLFF.

CDR3 DNA sequence: TGCAGCGTTGTTCCGGTAGCCTCTAGCACAGATACGCAGTATTTT. Residues: CSVVPVASSTDTQYF. The rearrangement uses TRBV29-1 and TRBJ2-3; D gene unclear. Germline V gene sequence: CDR1 SQVTM, CDR2 ANQGSEA. The ends were cut back, 4 bases at V and 0 bases at J, with 14 bases in the middle. The CDR3 totals 15 residues.

The CDR3 protein is CASSLRSTGGNDEQYF. The DNA for the CDR3 is TGTGCCAGCAGCTTAAGATCCACAGGGGGTAACGACGAGCAGTACTTC. V is TRBV7-9 and J is TRBJ2-7; 8 bases map to TRBD1. V shed 2 bases and J 5 bases; nucleotides not matched to a gene: 11. CDR3 length equals 16 residues. Germline V lookup: CDR1 SEHNR, CDR2 FQNEAQ (reference sequence).